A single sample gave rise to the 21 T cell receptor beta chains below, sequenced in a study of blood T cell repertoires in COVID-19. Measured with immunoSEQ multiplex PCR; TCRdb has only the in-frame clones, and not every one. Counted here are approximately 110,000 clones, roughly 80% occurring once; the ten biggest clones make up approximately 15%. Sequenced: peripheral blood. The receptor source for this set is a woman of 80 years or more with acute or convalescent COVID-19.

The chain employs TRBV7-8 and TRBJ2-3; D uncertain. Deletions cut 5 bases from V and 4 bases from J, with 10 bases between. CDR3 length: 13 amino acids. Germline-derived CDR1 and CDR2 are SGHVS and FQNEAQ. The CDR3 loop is CASSPSLPDTQYF. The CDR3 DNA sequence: TGTGCCAGCAGCCCCTCCCTCCCAGATACGCAGTATTTT. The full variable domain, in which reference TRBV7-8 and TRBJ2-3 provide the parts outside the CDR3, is GAGVSQSPRYKVAKRGQDVALRCDPISGHVSLFWYQQALGQGPEFLTYFQNEAQLDKSGLPSDRFFAERPEGSVSTLKIQRTQQEDSAVYLCASSPSLPDTQYFGPGTRLTVL.

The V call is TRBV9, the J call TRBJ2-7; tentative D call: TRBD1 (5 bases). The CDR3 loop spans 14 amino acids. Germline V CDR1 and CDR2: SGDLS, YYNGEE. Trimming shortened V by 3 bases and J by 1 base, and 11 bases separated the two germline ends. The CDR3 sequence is CASSAGLRSYEQYF. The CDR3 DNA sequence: TGTGCCAGCAGCGCAGGGTTAAGGTCCTACGAGCAGTACTTC.

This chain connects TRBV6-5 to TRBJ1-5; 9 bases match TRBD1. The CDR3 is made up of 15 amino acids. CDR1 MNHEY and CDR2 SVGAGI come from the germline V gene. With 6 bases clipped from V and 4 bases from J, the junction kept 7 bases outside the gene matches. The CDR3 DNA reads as TGTGCCAGCAGACGTACCGGGACAGGGAATCAGCCCCAGCATTTT. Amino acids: CASRRTGTGNQPQHF.

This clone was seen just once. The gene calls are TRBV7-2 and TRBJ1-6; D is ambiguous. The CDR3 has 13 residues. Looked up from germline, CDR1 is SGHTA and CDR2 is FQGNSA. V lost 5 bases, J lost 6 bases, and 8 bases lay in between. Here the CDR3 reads CASSPPGNSPLHF. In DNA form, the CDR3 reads TGTGCCAGCAGCCCCCCGGGTAATTCACCCCTCCACTTT. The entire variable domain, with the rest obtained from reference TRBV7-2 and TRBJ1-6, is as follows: GAGVSQSPSNKVTEKGKDVELRCDPISGHTALYWYRQSLGQGLEFLIYFQGNSAPDKSGLPSDRFSAERTGGSVSTLTIQRTQQEDSAVYLCASSPPGNSPLHFGNGTRLTVT.

The CDR3 sequence: CASSSDRGEDEQFF. Here the CDR3 DNA reads TGTGCCAGCAGCTCGGACAGGGGAGAAGATGAGCAGTTCTTC. V and J are TRBV28 and TRBJ2-1; 9 bases map to TRBD1. The CDR3 totals 14 residues. The junction had 8 bases not matched to a gene; V was cut back by 6 bases and J by 8 bases. CDR1 and CDR2 (germline): MDHEN, SYDVKM.

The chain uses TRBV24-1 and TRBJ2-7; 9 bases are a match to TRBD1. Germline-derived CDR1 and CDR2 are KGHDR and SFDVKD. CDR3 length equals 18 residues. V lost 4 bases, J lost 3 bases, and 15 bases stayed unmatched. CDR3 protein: CATSDPKQGADAGYEQYV. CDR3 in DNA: TGTGCCACCAGTGACCCAAAACAGGGGGCGGACGCCGGCTACGAGCAGTACGTC.

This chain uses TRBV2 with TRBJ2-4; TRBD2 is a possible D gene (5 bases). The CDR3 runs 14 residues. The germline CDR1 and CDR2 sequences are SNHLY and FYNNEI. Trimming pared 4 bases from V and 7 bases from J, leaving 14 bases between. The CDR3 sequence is CASSGERVGNIQYF. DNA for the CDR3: TGTGCCAGCAGTGGGGAGAGGGTGGGGAACATTCAGTACTTC.

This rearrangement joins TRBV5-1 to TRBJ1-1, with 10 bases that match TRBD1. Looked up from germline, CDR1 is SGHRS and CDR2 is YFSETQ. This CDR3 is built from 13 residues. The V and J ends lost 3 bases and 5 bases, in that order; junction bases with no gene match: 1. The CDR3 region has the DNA TGCGCCAGCAGCTGGACAGGGGGAACTGAAGCTTTCTTT. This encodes CASSWTGGTEAFF. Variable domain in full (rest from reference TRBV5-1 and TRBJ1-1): KAGVTQTPRYLIKTRGQQVTLSCSPISGHRSVSWYQQTPGQGLQFLFEYFSETQRNKGNFPGRFSGRQFSNSRSEMNVSTLELGDSALYLCASSWTGGTEAFFGQGTRLTVV.

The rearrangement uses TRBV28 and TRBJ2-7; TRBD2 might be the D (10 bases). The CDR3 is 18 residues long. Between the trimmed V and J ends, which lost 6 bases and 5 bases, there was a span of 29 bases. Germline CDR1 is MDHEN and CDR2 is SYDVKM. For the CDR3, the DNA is TGTGCCAGCAGAACAGGGGGCCGAGCGGGAGGGTCGTCCGACGAGCAGTACTTC. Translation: CASRTGGRAGGSSDEQYF.

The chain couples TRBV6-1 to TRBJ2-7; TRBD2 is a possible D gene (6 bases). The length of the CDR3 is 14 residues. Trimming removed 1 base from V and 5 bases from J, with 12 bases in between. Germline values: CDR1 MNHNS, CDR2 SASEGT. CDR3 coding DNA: TGTGCCAGCAGTGAAGACGGGAGACACCACGAGCAGTACTTC. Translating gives CASSEDGRHHEQYF.

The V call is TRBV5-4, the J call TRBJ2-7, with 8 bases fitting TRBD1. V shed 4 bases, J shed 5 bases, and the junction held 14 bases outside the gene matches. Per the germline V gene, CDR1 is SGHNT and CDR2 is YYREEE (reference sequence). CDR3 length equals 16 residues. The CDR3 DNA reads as TGTGCCAGCAGCCCTGGCGGCCGGGACAGGAGCGACGAGCAGTACTTC. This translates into CASSPGGRDRSDEQYF.

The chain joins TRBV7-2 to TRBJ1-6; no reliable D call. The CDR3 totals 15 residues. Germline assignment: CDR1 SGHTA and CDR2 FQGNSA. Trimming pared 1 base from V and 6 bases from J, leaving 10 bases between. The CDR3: CASSLGGIGNSPLHF. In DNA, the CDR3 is TGTGCCAGCAGCTTAGGAGGAATTGGTAATTCACCCCTCCACTTT. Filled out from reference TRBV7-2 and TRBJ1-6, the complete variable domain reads GAGVSQSPSNKVTEKGKDVELRCDPISGHTALYWYRQSLGQGLEFLIYFQGNSAPDKSGLPSDRFSAERTGGSVSTLTIQRTQQEDSAVYLCASSLGGIGNSPLHFGNGTRLTVT.

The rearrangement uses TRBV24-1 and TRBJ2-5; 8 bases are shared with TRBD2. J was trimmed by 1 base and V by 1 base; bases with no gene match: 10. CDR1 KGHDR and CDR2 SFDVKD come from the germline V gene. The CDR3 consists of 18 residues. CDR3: CATSDFRVAGGTQETQYF. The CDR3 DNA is TGTGCCACCAGTGATTTTCGGGTGGCGGGGGGAACCCAAGAGACCCAGTACTTC.

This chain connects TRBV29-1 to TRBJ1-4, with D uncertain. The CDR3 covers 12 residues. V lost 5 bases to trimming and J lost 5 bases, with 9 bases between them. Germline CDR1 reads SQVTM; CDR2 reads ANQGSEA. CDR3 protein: CSVRYSNEKLFF. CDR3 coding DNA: TGCAGCGTTCGCTACAGCAATGAAAAACTGTTTTTT.

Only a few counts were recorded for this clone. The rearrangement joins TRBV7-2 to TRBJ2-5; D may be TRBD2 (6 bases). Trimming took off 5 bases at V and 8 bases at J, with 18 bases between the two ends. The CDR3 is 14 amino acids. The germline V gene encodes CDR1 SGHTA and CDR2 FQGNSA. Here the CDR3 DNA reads TGTGCCAGCAGCCAGGGAGGCAGCCCGGGTACCCAGTACTTC. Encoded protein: CASSQGGSPGTQYF.

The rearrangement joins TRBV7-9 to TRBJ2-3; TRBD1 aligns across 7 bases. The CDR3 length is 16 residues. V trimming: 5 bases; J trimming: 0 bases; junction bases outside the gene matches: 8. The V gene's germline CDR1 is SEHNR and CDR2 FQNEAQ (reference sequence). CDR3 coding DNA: TGTGCCAGCAGCGACCCCGGGACAGAGAGCACAGATACGCAGTATTTT. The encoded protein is CASSDPGTESTDTQYF.

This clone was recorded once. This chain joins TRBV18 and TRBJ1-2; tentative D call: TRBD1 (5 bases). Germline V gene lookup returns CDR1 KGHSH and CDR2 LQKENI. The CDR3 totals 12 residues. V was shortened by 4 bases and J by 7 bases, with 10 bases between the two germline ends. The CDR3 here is CASSLTDSGYTF. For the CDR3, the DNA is TGTGCCAGCTCACTAACCGACAGTGGCTACACCTTC.

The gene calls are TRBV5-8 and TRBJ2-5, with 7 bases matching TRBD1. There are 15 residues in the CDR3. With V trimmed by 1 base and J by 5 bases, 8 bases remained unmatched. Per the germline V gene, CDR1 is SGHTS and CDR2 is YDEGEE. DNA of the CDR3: TGTGCCAGCAGCTTGACTCCCAGGGGGTGGGAGACCCAGTACTTC. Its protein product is CASSLTPRGWETQYF.

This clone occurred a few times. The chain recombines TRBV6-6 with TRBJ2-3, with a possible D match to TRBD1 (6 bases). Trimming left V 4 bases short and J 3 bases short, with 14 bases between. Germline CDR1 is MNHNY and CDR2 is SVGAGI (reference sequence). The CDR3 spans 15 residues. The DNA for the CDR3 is TGTGCCAGCAGTTTTACAGGGTTTGGGACAGATACGCAGTATTTT. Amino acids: CASSFTGFGTDTQYF.

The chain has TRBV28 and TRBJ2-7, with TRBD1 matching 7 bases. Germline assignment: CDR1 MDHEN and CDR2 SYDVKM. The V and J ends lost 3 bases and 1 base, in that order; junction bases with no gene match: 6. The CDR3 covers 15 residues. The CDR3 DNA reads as TGTGCCAGCAGTTTCTTCCGGGGACAGTCCTACGAGCAGTACTTC. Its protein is CASSFFRGQSYEQYF. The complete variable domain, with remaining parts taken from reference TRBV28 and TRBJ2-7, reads DVKVTQSSRYLVKRTGEKVFLECVQDMDHENMFWYRQDPGLGLRLIYFSYDVKMKEKGDIPEGYSVSREKKERFSLILESASTNQTSMYLCASSFFRGQSYEQYFGPGTRLTVT.

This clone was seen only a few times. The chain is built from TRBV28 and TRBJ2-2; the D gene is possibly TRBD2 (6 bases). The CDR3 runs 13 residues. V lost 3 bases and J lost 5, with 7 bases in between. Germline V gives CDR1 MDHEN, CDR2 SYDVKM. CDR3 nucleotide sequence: TGTGCCAGCAGTTTCGGGAGAACCGGGGAGCTGTTTTTT. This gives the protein CASSFGRTGELFF.